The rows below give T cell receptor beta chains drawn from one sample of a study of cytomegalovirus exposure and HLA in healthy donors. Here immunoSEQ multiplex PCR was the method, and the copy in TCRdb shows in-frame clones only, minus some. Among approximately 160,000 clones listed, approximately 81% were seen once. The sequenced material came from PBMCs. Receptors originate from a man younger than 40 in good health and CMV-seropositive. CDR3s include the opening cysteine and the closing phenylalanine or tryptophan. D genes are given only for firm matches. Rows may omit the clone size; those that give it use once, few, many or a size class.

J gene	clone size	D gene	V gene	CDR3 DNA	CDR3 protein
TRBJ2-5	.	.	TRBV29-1	TGCAGCGTGCAGGACACGGGTGAGACCCAGTACTTC	CSVQDTGETQYF
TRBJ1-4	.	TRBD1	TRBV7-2	TGTGCCAGCAGGCCACGACAGGGGAAGGTGGAAAAACTGTTTTTT	CASRPRQGKVEKLFF
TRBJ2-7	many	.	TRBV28	TGTGCCAGCAGTTTCGCAGACTACCTCTCCTACGAGCAGTACTTC	CASSFADYLSYEQYF
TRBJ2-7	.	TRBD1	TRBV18	TGTGCCAGCTCCCCGGACAGGCTTTCCTACGAGCAGTACTTC	CASSPDRLSYEQYF
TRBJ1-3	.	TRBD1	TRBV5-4	TGTGCCAGCAGCCGTGGGGGAGGACAGGTAACTTCTTCGGACACCATATATTTT	CASSRGGGQVTSSDTIYF
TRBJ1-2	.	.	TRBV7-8	TGTGCCAGCAGCTCGATACAGGGCCCCTATGGCTACACCTTC	CASSSIQGPYGYTF
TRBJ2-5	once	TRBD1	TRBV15	TGTGCCACCAGCAATACCTTACCGGGACAGGGGTACGAGACCCAGTACTTC	CATSNTLPGQGYETQYF
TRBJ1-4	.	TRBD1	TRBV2	TGTGCCAGCAGTGGGGGACAGGGTCGAGTGGAAGGACTGTTTTTT	CASSGGQGRVEGLFF
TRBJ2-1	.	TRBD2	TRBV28	TGTGCCAGCAGCCCACGTCTAGCGGTTCCAACCTACAATGAGCAGTTCTTC	CASSPRLAVPTYNEQFF
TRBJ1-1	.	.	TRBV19	TGTGCCAGTAGTATCGTTCAGGGCCACATGAACACTGAAGCTTTCTTT	CASSIVQGHMNTEAFF
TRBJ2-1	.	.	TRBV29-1	TGCAGCGCGATAGTAATGAGCTCCTACAATGAGCAGTTCTTC	CSAIVMSSYNEQFF
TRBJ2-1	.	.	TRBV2	TGTGCCAGCCGGGATTGGGCGGGGGAGCAGTTCTTC	CASRDWAGEQFF
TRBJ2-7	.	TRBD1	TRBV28	TGTGCCAGCAGCTCCCCTCGGACAGGTCTCTACGAGCAGTACTTC	CASSSPRTGLYEQYF
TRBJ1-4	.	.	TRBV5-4	TGTGCCAGCAGCTTGTTTGGGGACATCAATGAAAAACTGTTTTTT	CASSLFGDINEKLFF
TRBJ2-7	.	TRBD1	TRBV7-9	TGTGCCAGCAGCTTTCGGACAGGGACGTACGAGCAGTACTTC	CASSFRTGTYEQYF
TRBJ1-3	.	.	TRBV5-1	TGCGCCAGCAGCTTGGACGGGGAAATAGGTGGAAACACCATATATTTT	CASSLDGEIGGNTIYF
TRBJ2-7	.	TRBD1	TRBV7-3	TGTGCCAGCAGCTTAGGAGGGACAGGGTCGACCTACGAGCAGTACTTC	CASSLGGTGSTYEQYF
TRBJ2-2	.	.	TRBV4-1	TGCGCCAGCAGCCATTACAAGAACACCGGGGAGCTGTTTTTT	CASSHYKNTGELFF
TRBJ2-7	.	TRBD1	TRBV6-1	TGTGCCAGCAGACAAGGGGGCCACGAGCAGTACTTC	CASRQGGHEQYF
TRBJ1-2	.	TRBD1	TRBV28	TGTGCCAGCAGTTTCGGACAGGCTTACTATGGCTACACCTTC	CASSFGQAYYGYTF
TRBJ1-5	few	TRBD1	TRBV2	TGTGCCAGCAGTGCGAACAGGGGTACGAATCAGCCCCAGCATTTT	CASSANRGTNQPQHF
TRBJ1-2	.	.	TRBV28	TGTGCCAGCAGTTTAAGCGGCCCCGGCTATGGCTACACCTTC	CASSLSGPGYGYTF
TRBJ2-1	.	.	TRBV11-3	TGTGCCAGCAGCCCCGGGCGGGAACCCAATGAGCAGTTCTTC	CASSPGREPNEQFF
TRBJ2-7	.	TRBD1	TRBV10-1	TGCGCCAGCAGTGAATTAGGGGGCTACCCCTACGAGCAGTACTTC	CASSELGGYPYEQYF
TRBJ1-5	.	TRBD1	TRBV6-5	TGTGCCAGCAAAACGACAGGGAACAACAATCAGCCCCAGCATTTT	CASKTTGNNNQPQHF
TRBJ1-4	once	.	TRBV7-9	TGTGCCAGCAGCCAGGGAGGCGTTCCTAAGGAACTGTTTTTT	CASSQGGVPKELFF
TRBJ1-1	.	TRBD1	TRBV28	TGTGCCAGCAGCACGGGACAGGCTATGAACACTGAAGCTTTCTTT	CASSTGQAMNTEAFF
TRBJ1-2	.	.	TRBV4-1	TGCGCCAGCAGGCAGGTGGAGGGTTCGAACTATGGCTACACCTTC	CASRQVEGSNYGYTF
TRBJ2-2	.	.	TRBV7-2	TGTGCCAGCAGCTCCTCCGGGGATACCGGGGAGCTGTTTTTT	CASSSSGDTGELFF
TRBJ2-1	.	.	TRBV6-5	TGTGCCAGCAGTTACGGGTCTCCGGCGGGGAATGAGCAGTTCTTC	CASSYGSPAGNEQFF
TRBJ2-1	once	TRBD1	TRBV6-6	TGTGCCAGCAGTTCCGGGACAGGGAGCTCCTACAATGAGCAGTTCTTC	CASSSGTGSSYNEQFF
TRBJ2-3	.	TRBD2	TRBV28	TGTGCCAGCAGTTTGACTAGCGGGGGCACAGATACGCAGTATTTT	CASSLTSGGTDTQYF
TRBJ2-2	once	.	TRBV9	TGTGCCAGCACAAACACCGGGGAGCTGTTTTTT	CASTNTGELFF
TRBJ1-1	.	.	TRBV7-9	TGTGCCAGCAGCATCAGGGCGGAGGGGAAGGCCTTCTTT	CASSIRAEGKAFF
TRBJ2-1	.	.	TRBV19	TGTGCCAGTAGTCTGGGGGCCAGCTCCTACAATGAGCAGTTCTTC	CASSLGASSYNEQFF
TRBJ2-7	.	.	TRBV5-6	TGTGCCAGCAGCTTCTTGGCCACGGGGGAAGAGCAGTACTTC	CASSFLATGEEQYF
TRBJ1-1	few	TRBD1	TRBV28	TGTGCCAGCGGCCTCGCGGGGACAGTCACTGAAGCTTTCTTT	CASGLAGTVTEAFF
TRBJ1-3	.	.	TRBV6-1	TGTGCCACCCGGACGGGAGGAAACACCATATATTTT	CATRTGGNTIYF
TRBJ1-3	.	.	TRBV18	TGTGCCAGCTCAGAGAGCTCTGGAAACACCATATATTTT	CASSESSGNTIYF
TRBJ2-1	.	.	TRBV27	TGTGCCAGCAGTTTAAGCGTCAGAGAGTCCTACAATGAGCAGTTCTTC	CASSLSVRESYNEQFF
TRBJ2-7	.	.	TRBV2	TGTGCCAGCAGTGAAAACCCTGAGGGCTACGAGCAGTACTTC	CASSENPEGYEQYF
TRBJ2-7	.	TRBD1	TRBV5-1	TGCGCCAGCAGCTTGGGGACAGGGGAAGAGCAGTACTTC	CASSLGTGEEQYF
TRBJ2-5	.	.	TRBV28	TGTGCCAGCAGCCTAGTTCAAGAGACCCAGTACTTC	CASSLVQETQYF
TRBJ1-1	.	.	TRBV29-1	TGCAGCGTTGTCGTTCACACTGAAGCTTTCTTT	CSVVVHTEAFF